Below, 4 T cell receptor beta chains from the same sample are listed, as sequenced in a study of T-cell memory formation after mild COVID-19. TCRdb recomputed calls from the 5' RACE reads with MiXCR, one row per CDR3 protein. Found here are over 300,000 distinct CDR3 sequences, around 20% of them singletons; the top ten hold roughly 21%. The sequenced material came from PBMCs or a T cell subset sorted from them (not recorded which). The source is a man aged 18-30 years who had mild COVID-19 (a few samples of this study predate the infection). Cell type and time point are not known.

This clonotype has at least ten counts. This rearrangement joins TRBV12-3 or TRBV12-4 to TRBJ1-3; TRBD1 might be the D (6 bases). The CDR3 consists of 13 residues. Trimming removed 6 bases from V and 5 bases from J, with 11 bases in between. CDR3 sequence (DNA): TGTGCCAGCAGCGAAGGACAGAGAAACACCATATATTTT. Its translation: CASSEGQRNTIYF.

This clonotype was seen a handful of times. V usage is TRBV28 and J usage is TRBJ1-1; no clear D gene. V was cut by 7 bases and J by 3 bases, with 21 bases left in between. The CDR3 sequence is 16 residues long. Germline values: CDR1 MDHEN, CDR2 SYDVKM. CDR3 DNA sequence: TGTGCCAGCACGGGGAGGGAGGCATCTTTTGACACTGAAGCTTTCTTT. Translating gives CASTGREASFDTEAFF.

The gene calls are TRBV6-1 and TRBJ2-7; TRBD1 matches 7 bases. This CDR3 has 15 residues. Germline CDR1 MNHNS, CDR2 SASEGT. J gave up 9 bases and V 4 bases, and 15 bases lay outside the gene matches. The CDR3: CASSGTRDSGKGQYF. Written as DNA, the CDR3 is TGTGCCAGCAGTGGAACCCGGGACAGTGGAAAAGGGCAGTACTTC.

The chain links TRBV4-1 to TRBJ2-5; tentatively, D is TRBD1 or TRBD2 (5 bases each). Germline CDR1 and CDR2: MGHRA and YSYEKL. The CDR3 consists of 13 residues. V was trimmed by 5 bases and J by 5 bases, leaving 12 bases between them. The CDR3 DNA is TGCGCCAGCAGCGGGGACGGTCCCGAGACCCAGTACTTC. Translation: CASSGDGPETQYF.